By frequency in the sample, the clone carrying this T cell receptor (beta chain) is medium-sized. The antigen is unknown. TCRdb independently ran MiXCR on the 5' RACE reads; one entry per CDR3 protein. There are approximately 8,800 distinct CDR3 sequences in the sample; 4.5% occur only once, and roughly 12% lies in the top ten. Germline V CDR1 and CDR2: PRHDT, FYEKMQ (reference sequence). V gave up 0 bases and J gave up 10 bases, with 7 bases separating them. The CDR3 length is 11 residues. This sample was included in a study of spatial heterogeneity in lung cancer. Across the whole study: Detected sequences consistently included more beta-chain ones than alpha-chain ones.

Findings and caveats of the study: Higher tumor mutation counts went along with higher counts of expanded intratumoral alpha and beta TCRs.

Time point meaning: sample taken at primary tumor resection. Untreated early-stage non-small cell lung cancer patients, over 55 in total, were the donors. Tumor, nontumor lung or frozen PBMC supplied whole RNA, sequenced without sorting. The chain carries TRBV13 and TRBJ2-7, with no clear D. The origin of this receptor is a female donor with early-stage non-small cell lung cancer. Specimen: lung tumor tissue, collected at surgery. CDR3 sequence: CASSLGDLQYF. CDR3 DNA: TGTGCCAGCAGCTTAGGAGATCTTCAGTACTTC. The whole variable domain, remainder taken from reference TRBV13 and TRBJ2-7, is AAGVIQSPRHLIKEKRETATLKCYPIPRHDTVYWYQQGPGQDPQFLISFYEKMQSDKGSIPDRFSAQQFSDYHSELNMSSLELGDSALYFCASSLGDLQYFGPGTRLTVT.